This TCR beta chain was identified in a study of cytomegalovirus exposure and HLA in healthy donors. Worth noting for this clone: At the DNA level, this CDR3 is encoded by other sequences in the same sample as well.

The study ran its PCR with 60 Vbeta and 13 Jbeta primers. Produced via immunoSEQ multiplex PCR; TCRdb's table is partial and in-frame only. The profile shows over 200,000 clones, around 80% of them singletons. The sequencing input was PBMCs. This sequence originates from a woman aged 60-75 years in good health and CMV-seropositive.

CDR3: CASSRLQLAGGPGEQFF. The CDR3 DNA reads TGTGCCAGCAGCCGACTACAACTAGCGGGGGGGCCAGGTGAGCAGTTCTTC. The chain recombines TRBV27 with TRBJ2-1, with 13 bases lining up with TRBD2. The CDR3 loop spans 17 amino acids. Trimming removed 6 bases from V and 9 bases from J; junction bases left unmatched: 14. Germline CDR1 and CDR2: MNHEY and SMNVEV (reference sequence).